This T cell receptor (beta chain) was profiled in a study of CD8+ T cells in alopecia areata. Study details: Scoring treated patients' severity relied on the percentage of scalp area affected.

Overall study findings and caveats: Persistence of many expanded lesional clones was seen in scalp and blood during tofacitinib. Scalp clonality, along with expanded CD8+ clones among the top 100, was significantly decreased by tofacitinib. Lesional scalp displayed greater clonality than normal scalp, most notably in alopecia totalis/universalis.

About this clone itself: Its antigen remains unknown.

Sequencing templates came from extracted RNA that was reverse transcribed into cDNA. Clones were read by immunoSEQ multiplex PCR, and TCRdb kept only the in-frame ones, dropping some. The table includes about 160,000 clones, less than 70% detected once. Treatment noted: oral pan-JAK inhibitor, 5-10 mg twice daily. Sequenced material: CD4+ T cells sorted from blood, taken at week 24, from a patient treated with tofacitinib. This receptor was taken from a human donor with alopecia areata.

CDR3 amino acids: CASSLGGARTEAFF. CDR3 sequence (DNA): TGTGCCAGCAGCTTAGGAGGGGCCCGCACTGAAGCTTTCTTT. The chain links TRBV7-9 to TRBJ1-1; weak D call: TRBD1 (5 bases). Germline CDR1 is SEHNR and CDR2 is FQNEAQ (reference sequence). V dropped 1 base and J dropped 4 bases, with 10 bases sitting between them. This CDR3 is built from 14 residues. Full variable domain (outside the CDR3, taken from reference TRBV7-9 and TRBJ1-1): DTGVSQNPRHKITKRGQNVTFRCDPISEHNRLYWYRQTLGQGPEFLTYFQNEAQLEKSRLLSDRFSAERPKGSFSTLEIQRTEQGDSAMYLCASSLGGARTEAFFGQGTRLTVV.